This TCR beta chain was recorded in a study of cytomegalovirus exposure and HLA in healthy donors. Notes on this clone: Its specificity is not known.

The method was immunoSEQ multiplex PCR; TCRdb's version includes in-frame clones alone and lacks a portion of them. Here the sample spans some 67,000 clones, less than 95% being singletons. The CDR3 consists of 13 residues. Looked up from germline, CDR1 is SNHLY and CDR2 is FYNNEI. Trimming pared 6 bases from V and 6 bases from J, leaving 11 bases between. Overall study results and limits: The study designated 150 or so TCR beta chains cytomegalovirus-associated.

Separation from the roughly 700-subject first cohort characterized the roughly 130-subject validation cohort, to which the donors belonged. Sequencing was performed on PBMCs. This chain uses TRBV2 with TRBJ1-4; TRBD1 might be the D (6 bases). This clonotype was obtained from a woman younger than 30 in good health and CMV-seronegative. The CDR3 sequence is CASSGQRDEKLFF. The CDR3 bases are TGTGCCAGCAGCGGACAGAGGGATGAAAAACTGTTTTTT.